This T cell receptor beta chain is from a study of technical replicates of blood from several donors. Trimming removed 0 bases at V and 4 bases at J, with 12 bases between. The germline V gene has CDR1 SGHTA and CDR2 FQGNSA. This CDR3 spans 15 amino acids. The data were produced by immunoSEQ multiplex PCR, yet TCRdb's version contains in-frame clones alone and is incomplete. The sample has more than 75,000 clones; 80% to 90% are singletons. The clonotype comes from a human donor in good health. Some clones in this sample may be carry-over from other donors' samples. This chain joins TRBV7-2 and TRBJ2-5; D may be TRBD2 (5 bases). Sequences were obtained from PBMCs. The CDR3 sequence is CASSLARGRIETQYF. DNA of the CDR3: TGTGCCAGCAGCTTAGCGCGAGGGCGAATAGAGACCCAGTACTTC.